Described below is a single T cell receptor beta chain sequence and its context. Its specificity is not known. Constant-segment primers and 5'RACE yielded cDNA libraries for TCR alpha and TCR beta, each carrying sample barcodes and UMIs. TCRdb reprocessed the 5' RACE reads via MiXCR and lists one record per CDR3 protein. The profile shows around 530,000 distinct CDR3 sequences, 20% to 25% of them singletons. The sample comes from a study of T-cell memory formation after mild COVID-19. The CDR3 contains 15 residues. CDR1 is SGHKS and CDR2 is YYEKEE in the germline V gene (reference sequence). The junction had 10 bases not matched to a gene; V was cut back by 7 bases and J by 1 base. Study-level results: The main location of contracting CD4+ clones was CM and EM, and that of contracting CD8+ clones was EMRA. Pre-infection memory already had some responding clones, implying cross-reactive memory joined.

The chain links TRBV5-5 to TRBJ1-1; the match to TRBD1 covers 7 bases. This TCR was recovered from an adult woman who had mild COVID-19 (a few samples of this study predate the infection). Cell type and time point are not known. The sequenced sample consisted of PBMCs or a T cell subset sorted from them (not recorded which). CDR3 DNA: TGTGCCAGCCGCCCGGCGGGGACAGCGAACACTGAAGCTTTCTTT. Its translation is CASRPAGTANTEAFF.